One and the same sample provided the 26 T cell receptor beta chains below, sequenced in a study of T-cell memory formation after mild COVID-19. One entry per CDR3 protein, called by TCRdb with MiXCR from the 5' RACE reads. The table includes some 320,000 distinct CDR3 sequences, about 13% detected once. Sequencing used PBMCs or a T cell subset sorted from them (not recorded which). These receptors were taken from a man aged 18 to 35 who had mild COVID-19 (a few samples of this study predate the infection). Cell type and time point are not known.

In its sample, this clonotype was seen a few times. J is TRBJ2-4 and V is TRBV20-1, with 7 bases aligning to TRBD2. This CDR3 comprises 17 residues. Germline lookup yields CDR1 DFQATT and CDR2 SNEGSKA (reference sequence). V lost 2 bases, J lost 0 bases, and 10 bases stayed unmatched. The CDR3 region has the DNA TGCAGTGCTAGACCGCCTAGCGGAGTACTAGCCAAAAACATTCAGTACTTC. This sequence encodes CSARPPSGVLAKNIQYF.

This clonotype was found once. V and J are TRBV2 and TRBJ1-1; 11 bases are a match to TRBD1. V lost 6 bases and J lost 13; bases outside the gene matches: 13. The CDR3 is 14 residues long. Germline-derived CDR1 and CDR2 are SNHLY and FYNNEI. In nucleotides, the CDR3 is TGTGCCAGCAGGGCGGACAGGGGGCTGCTGGTGGATTTCTTT. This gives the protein CASRADRGLLVDFF. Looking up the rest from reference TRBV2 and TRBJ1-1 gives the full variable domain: EPEVTQTPSHQVTQMGQEVILRCVPISNHLYFYWYRQILGQKVEFLVSFYNNEISEKSEIFDDQFSVERPDGSNFTLKIRSTKLEDSAMYFCASRADRGLLVDFFGQGTRLTVV.

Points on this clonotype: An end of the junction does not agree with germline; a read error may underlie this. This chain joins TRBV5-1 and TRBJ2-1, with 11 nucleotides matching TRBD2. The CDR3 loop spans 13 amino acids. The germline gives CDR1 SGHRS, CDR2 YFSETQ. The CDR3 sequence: CASRPSPGLAETF. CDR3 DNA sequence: TGCGCCAGCAGACCTTCCCCGGGACTAGCGGAAACATTC.

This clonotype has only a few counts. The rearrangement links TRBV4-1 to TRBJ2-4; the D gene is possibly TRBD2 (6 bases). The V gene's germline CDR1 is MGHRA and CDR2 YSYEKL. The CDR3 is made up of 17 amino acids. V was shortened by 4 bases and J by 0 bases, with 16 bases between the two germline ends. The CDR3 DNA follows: TGCGCCAGCAGCCCGCGGGACGGAGGACTAGCCAAAAACATTCAGTACTTC. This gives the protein CASSPRDGGLAKNIQYF.

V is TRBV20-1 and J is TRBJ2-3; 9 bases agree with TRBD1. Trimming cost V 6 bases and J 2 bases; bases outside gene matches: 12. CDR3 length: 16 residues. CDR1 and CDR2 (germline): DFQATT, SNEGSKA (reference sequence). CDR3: CSARKQGAGPTDTQYF. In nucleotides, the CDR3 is TGCAGTGCGAGGAAACAGGGGGCAGGGCCCACAGATACGCAGTATTTT.

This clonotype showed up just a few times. CDR3 amino acids: CASSLIGRVTDTQYF. In nucleotides, the CDR3 is TGCGCCAGCAGTCTGATAGGGAGGGTGACAGATACGCAGTATTTT. V gene TRBV5-1 combines with J gene TRBJ2-3; 7 bases fit TRBD2. J gave up 3 bases and V 5 bases, and 9 bases lay outside the gene matches. CDR3 length: 15 amino acids. Germline lookup yields CDR1 SGHRS and CDR2 YFSETQ. The full variable domain, with the rest looked up from reference TRBV5-1 and TRBJ2-3, is KAGVTQTPRYLIKTRGQQVTLSCSPISGHRSVSWYQQTPGQGLQFLFEYFSETQRNKGNFPGRFSGRQFSNSRSEMNVSTLELGDSALYLCASSLIGRVTDTQYFGPGTRLTVL.

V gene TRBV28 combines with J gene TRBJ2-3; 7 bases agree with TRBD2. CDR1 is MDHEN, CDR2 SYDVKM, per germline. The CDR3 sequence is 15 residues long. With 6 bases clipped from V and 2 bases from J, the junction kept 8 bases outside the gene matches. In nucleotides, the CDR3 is TGTGCCAGCAGCCCTTGGGGGGGGATCACAGATACGCAGTATTTT. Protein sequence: CASSPWGGITDTQYF. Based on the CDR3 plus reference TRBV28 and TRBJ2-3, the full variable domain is DVKVTQSSRYLVKRTGEKVFLECVQDMDHENMFWYRQDPGLGLRLIYFSYDVKMKEKGDIPEGYSVSREKKERFSLILESASTNQTSMYLCASSPWGGITDTQYFGPGTRLTVL.

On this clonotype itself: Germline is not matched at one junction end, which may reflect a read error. The CDR3: CASRYFRGVNYEQYF. DNA for the CDR3: TGTGCCAGCAGATACTTTCGTGGGGTGAACTACGAGCAGTACTTC. The chain recombines TRBV6-5 with TRBJ2-7; D call uncertain. Per the germline V gene, CDR1 is MNHEY and CDR2 is SVGAGI. This CDR3 has 15 amino acids.

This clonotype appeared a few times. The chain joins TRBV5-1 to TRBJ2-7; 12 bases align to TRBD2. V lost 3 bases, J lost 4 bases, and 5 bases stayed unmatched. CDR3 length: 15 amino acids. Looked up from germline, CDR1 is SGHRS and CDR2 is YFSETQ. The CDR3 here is CASSSGLAGMYEQYF. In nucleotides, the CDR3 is TGCGCCAGCAGCTCCGGACTAGCGGGAATGTACGAGCAGTACTTC.

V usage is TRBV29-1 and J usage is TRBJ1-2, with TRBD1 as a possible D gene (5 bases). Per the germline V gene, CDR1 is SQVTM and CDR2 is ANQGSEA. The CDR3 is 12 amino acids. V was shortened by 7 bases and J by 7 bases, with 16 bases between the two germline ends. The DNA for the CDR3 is TGCAGCGCAGTGACATCGGGGGGTGGCTACACCTTC. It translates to CSAVTSGGGYTF. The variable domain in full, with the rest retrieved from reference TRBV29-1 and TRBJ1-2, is SAVISQKPSRDICQRGTSLTIQCQVDSQVTMMFWYRQQPGQSLTLIATANQGSEATYESGFVIDKFPISRPNLTFSTLTVSNMSPEDSSIYLCSAVTSGGGYTFGSGTRLTVV.

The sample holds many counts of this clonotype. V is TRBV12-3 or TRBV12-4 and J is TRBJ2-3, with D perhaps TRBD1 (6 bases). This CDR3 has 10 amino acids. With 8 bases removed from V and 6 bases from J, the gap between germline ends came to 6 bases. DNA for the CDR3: TGTGCCAGCGGGGGCGATACGCAGTATTTT. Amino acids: CASGGDTQYF.

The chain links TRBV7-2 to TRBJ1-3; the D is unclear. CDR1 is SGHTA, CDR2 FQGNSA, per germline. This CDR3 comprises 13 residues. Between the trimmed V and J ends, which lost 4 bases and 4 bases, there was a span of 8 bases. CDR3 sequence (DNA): TGTGCCAGCAGCTCTAACAGAGGAAACACCATATATTTT. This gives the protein CASSSNRGNTIYF.

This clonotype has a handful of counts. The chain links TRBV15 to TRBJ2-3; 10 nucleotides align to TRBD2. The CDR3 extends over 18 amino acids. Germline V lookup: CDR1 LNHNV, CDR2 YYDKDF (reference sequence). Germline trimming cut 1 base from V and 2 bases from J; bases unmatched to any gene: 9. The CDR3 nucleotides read TGTGCCACCAGCAGAGGAAATATAGCGGGGGGAGTCACAGATACGCAGTATTTT. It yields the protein CATSRGNIAGGVTDTQYF. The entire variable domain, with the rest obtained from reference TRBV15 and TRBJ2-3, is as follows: DAMVIQNPRYQVTQFGKPVTLSCSQTLNHNVMYWYQQKSSQAPKLLFHYYDKDFNNEADTPDNFQSRRPNTSFCFLDIRSPGLGDTAMYLCATSRGNIAGGVTDTQYFGPGTRLTVL.

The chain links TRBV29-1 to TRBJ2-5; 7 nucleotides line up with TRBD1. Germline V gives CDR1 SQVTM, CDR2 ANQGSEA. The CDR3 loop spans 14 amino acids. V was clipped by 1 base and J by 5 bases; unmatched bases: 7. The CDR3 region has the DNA TGCAGCGTTGAAGGGGACAGTCGGCGGGAGACCCAGTACTTC. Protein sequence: CSVEGDSRRETQYF.

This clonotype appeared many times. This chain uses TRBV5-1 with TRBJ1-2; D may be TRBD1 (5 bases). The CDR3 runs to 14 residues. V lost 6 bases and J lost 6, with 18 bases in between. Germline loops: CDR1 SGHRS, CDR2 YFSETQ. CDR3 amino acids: CASTPRGGIDGYTF. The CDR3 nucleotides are TGCGCCAGCACCCCCCGGGGGGGGATCGATGGCTACACCTTC.

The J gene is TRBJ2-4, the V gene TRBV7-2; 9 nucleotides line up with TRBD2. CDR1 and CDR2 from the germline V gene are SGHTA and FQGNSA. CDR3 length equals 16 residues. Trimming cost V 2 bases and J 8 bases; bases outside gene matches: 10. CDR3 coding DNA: TGTGCCAGCAGCTTACTACGTAGCGGGGGTATGGACATTCAGTACTTC. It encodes CASSLLRSGGMDIQYF.

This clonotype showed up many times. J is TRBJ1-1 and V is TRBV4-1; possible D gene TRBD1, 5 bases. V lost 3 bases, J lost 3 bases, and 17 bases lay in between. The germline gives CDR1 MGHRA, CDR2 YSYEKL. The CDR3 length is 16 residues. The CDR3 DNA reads TGCGCCAGCAGCCATCGAACCGGAGGGGCCGACACTGAAGCTTTCTTT. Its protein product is CASSHRTGGADTEAFF.

CDR3 amino acids: CSVSRQGTYNEQFF. In DNA form, the CDR3 reads TGCAGCGTTTCTAGACAGGGGACCTACAATGAGCAGTTCTTC. The genes are TRBV29-1 and TRBJ2-1, with 8 bases aligning to TRBD1. The CDR3 is 14 residues long. J lost 2 bases, V lost 5 bases, and 5 bases had no gene match. The germline CDR1 and CDR2 sequences are SQVTM and ANQGSEA.

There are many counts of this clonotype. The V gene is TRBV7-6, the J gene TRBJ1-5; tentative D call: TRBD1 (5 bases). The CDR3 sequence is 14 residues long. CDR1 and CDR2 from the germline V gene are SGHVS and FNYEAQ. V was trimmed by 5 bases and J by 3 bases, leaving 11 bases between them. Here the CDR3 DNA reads TGTGCCAGCAGCCCGGGGACTGACAATCAGCCCCAGCATTTT. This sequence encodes CASSPGTDNQPQHF.

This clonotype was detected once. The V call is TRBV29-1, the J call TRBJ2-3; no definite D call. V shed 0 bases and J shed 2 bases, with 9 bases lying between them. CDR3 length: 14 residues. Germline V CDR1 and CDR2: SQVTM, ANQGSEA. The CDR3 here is CSVEDTPHTDTQYF. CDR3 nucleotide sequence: TGCAGCGTTGAAGATACGCCTCACACAGATACGCAGTATTTT.

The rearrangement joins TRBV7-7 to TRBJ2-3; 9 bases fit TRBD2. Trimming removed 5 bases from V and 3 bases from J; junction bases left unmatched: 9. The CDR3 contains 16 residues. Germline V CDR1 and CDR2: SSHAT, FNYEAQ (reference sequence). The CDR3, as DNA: TGTGCCAGCAGCCTAATTAGCGGGGGAGTTACAGATACGCAGTATTTT. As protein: CASSLISGGVTDTQYF.

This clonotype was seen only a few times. CDR3 DNA: TGCGCCAGCAGCTTCTACCTCGGGGGGGGCAGCACAGATACGCAGTATTTT. It translates to CASSFYLGGGSTDTQYF. The rearrangement uses TRBV5-1 and TRBJ2-3, with 8 bases that match TRBD2. CDR3 length: 17 amino acids. CDR1 SGHRS and CDR2 YFSETQ come from the germline V gene. V shed 2 bases, J shed 0 bases, and the junction held 8 bases outside the gene matches.

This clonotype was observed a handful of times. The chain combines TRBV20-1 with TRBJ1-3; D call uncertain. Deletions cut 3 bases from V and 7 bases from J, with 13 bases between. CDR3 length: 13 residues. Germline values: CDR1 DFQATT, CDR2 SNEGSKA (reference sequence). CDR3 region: CSASEPKDNTIYF. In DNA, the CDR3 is TGCAGTGCTAGTGAGCCTAAGGACAACACCATATATTTT.

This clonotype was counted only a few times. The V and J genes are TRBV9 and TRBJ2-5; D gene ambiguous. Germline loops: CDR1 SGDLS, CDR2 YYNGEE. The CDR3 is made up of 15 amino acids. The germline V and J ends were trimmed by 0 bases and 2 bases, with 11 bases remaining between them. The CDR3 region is CASSVGQRSQETQYF. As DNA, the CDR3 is TGTGCCAGCAGCGTAGGGCAGAGATCGCAAGAGACCCAGTACTTC.

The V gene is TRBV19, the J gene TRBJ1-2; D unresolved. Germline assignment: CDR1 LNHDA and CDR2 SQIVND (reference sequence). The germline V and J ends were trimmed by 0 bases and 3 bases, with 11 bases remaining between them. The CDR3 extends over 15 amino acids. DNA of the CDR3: TGTGCCAGTAGTATAGAGGGCCGCCCGGACTATGGCTACACCTTC. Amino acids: CASSIEGRPDYGYTF.

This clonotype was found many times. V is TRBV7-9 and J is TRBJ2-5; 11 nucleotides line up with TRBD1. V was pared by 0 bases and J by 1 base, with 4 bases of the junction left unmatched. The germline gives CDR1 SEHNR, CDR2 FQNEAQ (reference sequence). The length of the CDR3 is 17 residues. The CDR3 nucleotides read TGTGCCAGCAGCTTAGCATGGGGACAGGGGGTCCAAGAGACCCAGTACTTC. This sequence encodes CASSLAWGQGVQETQYF.